A single sample is the source of the 24 T cell receptor beta chains below, sequenced in a study of vaccination and CD4 T cells after COVID-19. Researchers used the Oncomine TCR Beta short-read assay to sequence DNA from cultured CD4+ T cells. TCRdb re-analysed the PCR reads in MiXCR, keeping a single row per CDR3 protein. The sample has roughly 9,200 distinct CDR3 sequences, about a third seen once. Treatment given: approximately nine-day PBMC culture with coronavirus spike peptide pools or control peptides (ViraFEST assay). CD4+ T cells of the unexposed donor were collected before the COVID-19 pandemic (2011-2018). No antigens are known for them. Sample: CD4+ T cells from blood, cultured in vitro. These receptors originate from a human donor in good health.

In its sample, this clonotype was seen a few times. The rearrangement uses TRBV6-1 and TRBJ1-5, with a possible D match to TRBD1 (5 bases). The CDR3 totals 11 residues. Germline CDR1 MNHNS, CDR2 SASEGT. The V end lost 7 bases, the J end lost 9 bases, and 10 bases lay between the germline ends. CDR3 DNA sequence: TGTGCCAGCAAATTGGGGGGGCCCCAGCATTTT. Encoded protein: CASKLGGPQHF.

The V call is TRBV27, the J call TRBJ2-4, with a tentative D call TRBD2 (5 bases). V was cut by 6 bases and J by 0 bases, with 12 bases left in between. In germline, CDR1 is MNHEY, CDR2 SMNVEV (reference sequence). This CDR3 contains 15 residues. This CDR3 reads CASSFSGIAKNIQYF. CDR3 nucleotides: TGTGCCAGCAGCTTTTCCGGGATAGCCAAAAACATTCAGTACTTC.

This rearrangement joins TRBV12-3 or TRBV12-4 to TRBJ1-2; D is possibly TRBD1 (6 bases). The V end lost 6 bases, the J end lost 1 base, and 15 bases lay between the germline ends. The CDR3 consists of 15 residues. Here the CDR3 reads CASSPWGADNYGYTF. The CDR3 DNA follows: TGTGCCAGCAGCCCATGGGGGGCGGATAACTATGGCTACACCTTC.

This clonotype was counted only a few times. V gene TRBV6-2 or TRBV6-3 combines with J gene TRBJ1-2; no reliable D call. CDR3 length: 13 amino acids. The germline V and J ends were trimmed by 2 bases and 14 bases, with 18 bases remaining between them. Germline V gene sequence: CDR1 MNHEY, CDR2 SVGEGT. The CDR3 reads CASSYLTDGKRTF. Here the CDR3 DNA reads TGTGCCAGCAGTTACCTAACGGACGGTAAAAGGACCTTC.

The chain couples TRBV6-1 to TRBJ1-2; no definite D call. The CDR3 contains 12 residues. The germline V gene has CDR1 MNHNS and CDR2 SASEGT. The ends were cut back, 6 bases at V and 4 bases at J, with 9 bases in the middle. DNA of the CDR3: TGTGCCAGCAGCCCGGCGACCTATGGCTACACCTTC. Encoded protein: CASSPATYGYTF.

A few counts support this clonotype. CDR3 nucleotide sequence: TGTGCCAGCACCTACGGGGTTCGAGGCTACACCTTC. Protein product: CASTYGVRGYTF. V is TRBV12-3 or TRBV12-4 and J is TRBJ1-2, with unresolved D. V was pared by 7 bases and J by 8 bases, with 14 bases between. This CDR3 contains 12 residues.

The chain has TRBV19 and TRBJ1-1, with a possible D match to TRBD1 (5 bases). V was trimmed by 3 bases and J by 4 bases, leaving 15 bases between them. The CDR3 consists of 15 residues. The germline gives CDR1 LNHDA, CDR2 SQIVND (reference sequence). For the CDR3, the DNA is TGTGCCAGTAGTATCCTGGGGGTGGGAAGCACTGAAGCTTTCTTT. Its protein is CASSILGVGSTEAFF.

This clonotype has only a few counts. The CDR3 sequence: CSASTVSEADDTYGYTF. In DNA form, the CDR3 reads TGCAGTGCAAGCACGGTTTCGGAGGCAGATGATACCTATGGCTACACCTTC. The V and J genes are TRBV20-1 and TRBJ1-2; no clear D. V was cut by 6 bases and J by 4 bases, with 27 bases left in between. This CDR3 comprises 17 residues. Germline V gene data show CDR1 as DFQATT and CDR2 as SNEGSKA (reference sequence).

The rearrangement links TRBV5-4 to TRBJ1-5; D gene unclear. The V gene's germline CDR1 is SGHNT and CDR2 YYREEE (reference sequence). The ends were cut back, 4 bases at V and 5 bases at J, with 10 bases in the middle. The CDR3 contains 13 residues. CDR3 amino acids: CASSPDIDQPQHF. DNA of the CDR3: TGTGCCAGCAGCCCCGACATTGATCAGCCCCAGCATTTT.

The J gene is TRBJ2-7, the V gene TRBV14; possibly TRBD1 for D (5 bases). CDR3 length: 15 amino acids. The V gene lost 0 bases and the J gene lost 2 bases, with 11 bases spanning the gap. The germline V gene encodes CDR1 SGHDN and CDR2 FVKESK. DNA of the CDR3: TGTGCCAGCAGCCAAGATCATAAGGGGACCTACGAGCAGTACTTC. Its translation: CASSQDHKGTYEQYF.

Here the CDR3 DNA reads TGTGCCAGTAGTATAGTCCTGACCCAGGGGGACGGCTACACCTTC. Residues: CASSIVLTQGDGYTF. This sequence joins TRBV19 and TRBJ1-2, with TRBD1 matching over 7 bases. Germline-derived CDR1 and CDR2 are LNHDA and SQIVND (reference sequence). There are 15 residues in the CDR3. The V segment lost 1 base and the J segment 8 bases; nucleotides outside the gene matches: 10. The whole variable domain, filled in from reference TRBV19 and TRBJ1-2, reads DGGITQSPKYLFRKEGQNVTLSCEQNLNHDAMYWYRQDPGQGLRLIYYSQIVNDFQKGDIAEGYSVSREKKESFPLTVTSAQKNPTAFYLCASSIVLTQGDGYTFGSGTRLTVV.

This clonotype was detected once. The chain carries TRBV5-1 and TRBJ1-5; weak D call: TRBD1 (5 bases). This CDR3 region has 15 residues. Trimming removed 2 bases at V and 5 bases at J, with 14 bases between. CDR1 is SGHRS and CDR2 is YFSETQ in the germline V gene. The CDR3 DNA is TGCGCCAGCAGCTTAGGGGATCAGTGGGATCAGCCCCAGCATTTT. Its protein is CASSLGDQWDQPQHF.

V is TRBV6-1 and J is TRBJ2-2; 7 bases line up with TRBD1. The CDR3 contains 15 residues. V shed 7 bases and J 3 bases; nucleotides not matched to a gene: 8. From germline, CDR1 is MNHNS and CDR2 SASEGT. The CDR3 spells CASTLRDRHTGELFF. The CDR3, as DNA: TGTGCCAGCACCCTCCGGGACAGACACACCGGGGAGCTGTTTTTT.

The J gene is TRBJ2-7, the V gene TRBV10-3, with D maybe TRBD2 (6 bases). The ends were cut back, 4 bases at V and 0 bases at J, with 13 bases in the middle. The CDR3 length is 15 residues. Germline assignment: CDR1 ENHRY and CDR2 SYGVKD. The CDR3 region is CAISATLGGSYEQYF. CDR3 DNA sequence: TGTGCCATCAGTGCGACATTGGGGGGCTCCTACGAGCAGTACTTC.

A few counts support this clonotype. The chain carries TRBV6-5 and TRBJ1-2; 10 bases are shared with TRBD1. CDR3 size: 14 residues. Trimming took 2 bases from V and 7 from J; bases not matched to a gene: 4. The V gene's germline CDR1 is MNHEY and CDR2 SVGAGI. CDR3 amino acids: CASSYLGTGVGYTF. The CDR3 bases are TGTGCCAGCAGTTACCTCGGGACAGGGGTTGGCTACACCTTC.

V usage is TRBV20-1 and J usage is TRBJ1-2, with D possibly TRBD1 on 5 matching bases. The germline CDR1 and CDR2 sequences are DFQATT and SNEGSKA (reference sequence). The V gene lost 5 bases and the J gene lost 7 bases, with 11 bases spanning the gap. This CDR3 spans 11 amino acids. The CDR3 region is CSAVGVFGYTF. The CDR3 nucleotides are TGCAGTGCTGTAGGGGTATTTGGCTACACCTTC.

This clonotype was observed a few times. The chain employs TRBV19 and TRBJ1-1, with D unclear. The CDR3 is 13 residues long. Trimming removed 5 bases at V and 0 bases at J, with 7 bases between. Germline V gene sequence: CDR1 LNHDA, CDR2 SQIVND (reference sequence). CDR3: CASSSGLNTEAFF. CDR3 in DNA: TGTGCCAGTAGTTCCGGGTTGAACACTGAAGCTTTCTTT. The whole variable domain, filled in from reference TRBV19 and TRBJ1-1, reads DGGITQSPKYLFRKEGQNVTLSCEQNLNHDAMYWYRQDPGQGLRLIYYSQIVNDFQKGDIAEGYSVSREKKESFPLTVTSAQKNPTAFYLCASSSGLNTEAFFGQGTRLTVV.

The rearrangement links TRBV19 to TRBJ2-7; 7 bases map to TRBD2. CDR1 and CDR2 from the germline V gene are LNHDA and SQIVND (reference sequence). The ends lost 6 bases at V and 2 bases at J; junction bases unmatched: 7. This CDR3 has 14 amino acids. The CDR3 loop reads CASSASGGPYEQYF. CDR3 bases: TGTGCCAGTAGCGCTAGCGGAGGCCCCTACGAGCAGTACTTC.

For this clonotype: One end of the junction varies from germline; a read error may be responsible. V is TRBV7-7 and J is TRBJ1-2; no clear D gene. The CDR3 runs 14 residues. Germline loops: CDR1 SSHAT, CDR2 FNYEAQ (reference sequence). The DNA of the CDR3 is TGTGCTAGCAGCCCCGAGGCTCTAGGTTCTGGCTACACCTTC. Translated, it gives CASSPEALGSGYTF. Full variable domain (remainder filled in from reference TRBV7-7 and TRBJ1-2): GAGVSQSPRYKVTKRGQDVTLRCDPISSHATLYWYQQALGQGPEFLTYFNYEAQPDKSGLPSDRFSAERPEGSISTLTIQRTEQRDSAMYRCASSPEALGSGYTFGSGTRLTVV.

This chain links TRBV7-8 with TRBJ1-1; D call uncertain. Per germline, CDR1 SGHVS and CDR2 FQNEAQ. Deletions cut 5 bases from V and 6 bases from J, with 16 bases between. This CDR3 comprises 14 residues. CDR3 nucleotide sequence: TGTGCCAGCAGCCCATACGGGGTTGTCGCTGAAGCTTTCTTT. Protein: CASSPYGVVAEAFF.

This clonotype was counted between two and nine times. The chain links TRBV19 to TRBJ1-5; 7 bases are shared with TRBD1. Trimming at V came to 5 bases and at J to 7 bases, leaving 5 bases not matched to a gene. The germline gives CDR1 LNHDA, CDR2 SQIVND (reference sequence). This CDR3 spans 13 amino acids. DNA for the CDR3: TGTGCCAGTAGTGCAGGGGGTAGCCAGCCCCAGCATTTT. Residues: CASSAGGSQPQHF.

This clonotype has more than one count but fewer than ten. This chain's CDR3 is CAGWGDTQYF. The CDR3 DNA sequence: TGCGCCGGGTGGGGAGATACGCAGTATTTT. The rearrangement links TRBV10-1 to TRBJ2-3; D gene unclear. Trimming removed 11 bases at V and 5 bases at J, with 8 bases between. The CDR3 runs to 10 residues. Germline V gives CDR1 WNHNN, CDR2 SYGVQD (reference sequence).

Relative to its sample, this clonotype is medium-sized. V and J are TRBV7-9 and TRBJ2-7; TRBD1 matches 10 bases. CDR1 is SEHNR and CDR2 is FQNEAQ in the germline V gene (reference sequence). This CDR3 spans 15 amino acids. V dropped 5 bases and J dropped 3; count of bases not matched to a gene: 7. CDR3 bases: TGTGCCAGCAGCCCTGGGACAGGGGTGGACTACGAGCAGTACTTC. The encoded protein is CASSPGTGVDYEQYF.

The chain employs TRBV10-2 and TRBJ2-1; the match to TRBD2 covers 10 bases. The V gene's germline CDR1 is WSHSY and CDR2 SAAADI. V lost 5 bases and J lost 7; bases outside the gene matches: 8. The CDR3 covers 15 residues. CDR3 region: CASSPTSGAPNEQFF. Here the CDR3 DNA reads TGCGCCAGCAGTCCCACTAGCGGGGCGCCTAATGAGCAGTTCTTC.